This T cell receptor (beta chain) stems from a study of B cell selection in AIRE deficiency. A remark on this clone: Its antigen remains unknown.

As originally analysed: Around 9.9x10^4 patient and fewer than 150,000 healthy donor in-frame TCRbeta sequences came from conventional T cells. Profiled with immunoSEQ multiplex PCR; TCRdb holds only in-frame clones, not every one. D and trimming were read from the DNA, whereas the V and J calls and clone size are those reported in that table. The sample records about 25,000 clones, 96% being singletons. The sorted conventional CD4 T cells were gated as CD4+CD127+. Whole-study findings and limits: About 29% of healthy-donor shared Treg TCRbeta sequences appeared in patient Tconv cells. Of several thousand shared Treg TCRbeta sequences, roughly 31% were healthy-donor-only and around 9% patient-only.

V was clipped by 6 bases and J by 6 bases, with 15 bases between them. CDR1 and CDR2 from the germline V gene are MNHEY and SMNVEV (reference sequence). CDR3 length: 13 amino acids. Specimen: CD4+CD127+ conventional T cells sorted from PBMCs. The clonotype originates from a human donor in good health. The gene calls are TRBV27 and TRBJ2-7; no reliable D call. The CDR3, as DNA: TGTGCCAGCAGCTTAAGGCGGACCTCCGAGCAGTACTTC. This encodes CASSLRRTSEQYF.